A selection of T cell receptor beta chains follows, all from one sample in a study of blood T cell repertoires in COVID-19. The table came from immunoSEQ multiplex PCR; TCRdb's copy has only in-frame clones and leaves some out. The repertoire holds fewer than 300,000 clones, with about four fifths as singletons. Sequencing input: peripheral blood. Source of these receptors: a human donor with COVID-19, enrolled during active disease. The donor label of this sample is uncertain. CDR3s include the opening cysteine and the closing phenylalanine or tryptophan. The D gene is left open where the match is weak. The size entry is marked missing in some rows and otherwise reads once, few, many or a size class.

J	V	size	D	DNA	CDR3
TRBJ1-1	TRBV5-1	-	-	TGCGCCAGCAGCCCCTCCCCCAGGCCTGAAGCTTTCTTT	CASSPSPRPEAFF
TRBJ1-5	TRBV5-6	-	TRBD1	TGTGCCAGCAGCAAAAGGACAGGGCGCAATCAGCCCCAGCATTTT	CASSKRTGRNQPQHF
TRBJ2-6	TRBV7-9	-	-	TGTGCCAGCAGCTTTGGCGGGGAGATGGTCCCGGGGGCCAACGTCCTGACTTTC	CASSFGGEMVPGANVLTF
TRBJ1-1	TRBV5-1	-	-	TGCGCCAGCACCCCGGAAGGGAGTGAAGCTTTCTTT	CASTPEGSEAFF
TRBJ1-4	TRBV11-1	-	-	TGTGCCAGCAGCCTTCCGGCTAATGAAAAACTGTTTTTT	CASSLPANEKLFF
TRBJ2-2	TRBV19	-	-	TGTGCCAGTAGTACGGGGACCGGGGAGCTGTTTTTT	CASSTGTGELFF
TRBJ1-1	TRBV7-9	-	TRBD1	TGTGCCAGCAGCCACGAAACAGGGGCGGATGAAGCTTTCTTT	CASSHETGADEAFF
TRBJ1-1	TRBV27	-	-	TGTGCCAGCAGTTTGGGAATCGGGACAAAAAGGAACACTGAAGCTTTCTTT	CASSLGIGTKRNTEAFF
TRBJ1-4	TRBV28	-	-	TGTGCCAGCAGTTTGTCAGTTGAAAAACTGTTTTTT	CASSLSVEKLFF
TRBJ2-5	TRBV7-7	-	-	TGTGCTAGCAGTAGAGGCAGGGAAGAGACCCAGTACTTC	CASSRGREETQYF
TRBJ2-4	TRBV28	-	TRBD1	TGTGCCAGCAGTTTATGGGGACAGGGAGGGGGCAAAAACATTCAGTACTTC	CASSLWGQGGGKNIQYF
TRBJ1-2	TRBV24-1	-	-	TGTGCCACCCAGGGGCTGTATGGCTACACCTTC	CATQGLYGYTF
TRBJ2-3	TRBV19	-	TRBD2	TGTGCCAGTAGTATTCAGCAGGGAGGGGATACGCAGTATTTT	CASSIQQGGDTQYF
TRBJ2-7	TRBV6-6	-	-	TGTGCCAGCAGTCCCAGGGTCTACGAGCAGTACTTC	CASSPRVYEQYF
TRBJ2-3	TRBV19	once	TRBD1	TGTGCCAGTCAAGGGGGCGCCGGAGATACGCAGTATTTT	CASQGGAGDTQYF
TRBJ2-7	TRBV5-6	-	-	TGTGCCAGCAGCTTGTTGACAGGAACTCTCTACGAGCAGTACTTC	CASSLLTGTLYEQYF
TRBJ2-5	TRBV27	-	-	TGTGCCAGCAGTTTAAACCCCAGAATAACGCCAGAGACCCAGTACTTC	CASSLNPRITPETQYF
TRBJ2-1	TRBV5-5	-	TRBD2	TGTGCCAGCAGGGGGACTAGCGGCGACAATGAGCAGTTCTTC	CASRGTSGDNEQFF
TRBJ2-4	TRBV27	-	TRBD2	TGTGCCAGCAGTTCTCTACTAGCGGGAGGGCCCGGGGCCAAAAACATTCAGTACTTC	CASSSLLAGGPGAKNIQYF
TRBJ2-5	TRBV18	-	-	TGTGCCAGCTCACCAGGAGTAGGAGAGACCCAGTACTTC	CASSPGVGETQYF
TRBJ1-1	TRBV7-2	once	TRBD1	TGTGCCAGCAGCCTCCAGGGGGCGAAGAACACTGAAGCTTTCTTT	CASSLQGAKNTEAFF
TRBJ1-1	TRBV7-3	-	-	TGTGCCAGCAGCCGGCCGGGGACTCGGACTGAAGCTTTCTTT	CASSRPGTRTEAFF
TRBJ1-6	TRBV5-1	-	-	TGCGCCAGCAGCCGGGAAGAAGATTCACCCCTCCACTTT	CASSREEDSPLHF
TRBJ1-1	TRBV6-5	-	-	TGTGCCAGCAGAACAGCCACAGGGTCAGTCACTGAAGCTTTCTTT	CASRTATGSVTEAFF
TRBJ1-2	TRBV3-1/TRBV3-2	-	-	TGTGCCAGCAGCCAAAACGAACAGGGTTGGATCTATGGCTACACCTTC	CASSQNEQGWIYGYTF
TRBJ2-5	TRBV19	-	TRBD1	TGTGCCAGTAGTCCCGGACAGGGGTCCTACCAAGAGACCCAGTACTTC	CASSPGQGSYQETQYF
TRBJ1-2	TRBV7-3	-	-	TGTGCCAGCAGCGCAGCGGGGGGCAGAAACTATGGCTACACCTTC	CASSAAGGRNYGYTF
TRBJ2-3	TRBV15	-	-	TGTGCCACCAGCCGAGACGGCGCGGGAGATACGCAGTATTTT	CATSRDGAGDTQYF
TRBJ2-7	TRBV5-1	-	TRBD1	TGCGCCAGCAGCTTGGAGGGGGCCTCCTACGAGCAGTACTTC	CASSLEGASYEQYF
TRBJ1-4	TRBV27	few	-	TGTGCCAGCAGTTTAATGGCCCTAACTAATGAAAAACTGTTTTTT	CASSLMALTNEKLFF
TRBJ2-7	TRBV27	-	TRBD1	TGTGCCAGCGCCTACGGATTGGACAGGGGTTACGAGCAGTACTTC	CASAYGLDRGYEQYF
TRBJ2-3	TRBV9	-	TRBD1	TGTGCCAGCAGCGTGACGACAGGGGAAGCAGATACGCAGTATTTT	CASSVTTGEADTQYF
TRBJ2-3	TRBV30	-	TRBD2	TGTGCCTGGATTAGCGGGAGGGACACAGATACGCAGTATTTT	CAWISGRDTDTQYF